The 25 T cell receptor beta chains in this list originate from one sample, sequenced in a study of post-analysis software for immune sequencing data. General study findings and limits: TRBV5-6, TRBV5-1 and TRBV20-1 were among roughly five TRBV segments more frequent in patients than controls.

Unique molecular identifiers were carried by the TCR beta cDNA libraries. In TCRdb, the PCR reads were re-called with MiXCR into one record per CDR3 protein. The sample includes roughly 580,000 distinct CDR3 sequences, about 44% of them seen just once. For these TCRs, the target antigens are not known. Sequencing used blood. These receptors were collected from a girl aged 5-17 years with multiple sclerosis.

The chain combines TRBV5-1 with TRBJ2-3, with TRBD1 as a possible D gene (5 bases). V was trimmed by 0 bases and J by 0 bases, leaving 11 bases between them. The CDR3 extends over 16 amino acids. CDR1 and CDR2 from the germline V gene are SGHRS and YFSETQ. The CDR3 here is CASSLGGTSSTDTQYF. The CDR3 coding sequence is TGCGCCAGCAGCTTGGGGGGCACCTCTAGCACAGATACGCAGTATTTT.

The rearrangement uses TRBV5-1 and TRBJ2-3, with 12 positions matching TRBD2. Germline CDR1 reads SGHRS; CDR2 reads YFSETQ. Trimming removed 3 bases from V and 0 bases from J; junction bases left unmatched: 2. This CDR3 region has 16 residues. Written as DNA, the CDR3 is TGCGCCAGCAGCTCGACTAGCGGGGGCAGCACAGATACGCAGTATTTT. As protein: CASSSTSGGSTDTQYF. The full variable domain, with the rest looked up from reference TRBV5-1 and TRBJ2-3, is KAGVTQTPRYLIKTRGQQVTLSCSPISGHRSVSWYQQTPGQGLQFLFEYFSETQRNKGNFPGRFSGRQFSNSRSEMNVSTLELGDSALYLCASSSTSGGSTDTQYFGPGTRLTVL.

This clonotype was observed a handful of times. The chain joins TRBV5-1 to TRBJ1-2; no clear D. The CDR3 runs to 14 residues. Trimming took 0 bases from V and 8 from J, leaving 14 bases between them. Germline V gene sequence: CDR1 SGHRS, CDR2 YFSETQ. For the CDR3, the DNA is TGCGCCAGCAGCTTGGCCTTCCGCGATGGAGGCTACACCTTC. Its protein product is CASSLAFRDGGYTF.

As regards this clonotype: Possible read error: a much larger clone is one base away. The chain couples TRBV12-3 or TRBV12-4 to TRBJ1-2; TRBD1 matches at 7 bases. After removal of 4 bases from V and 4 bases from J, the junction contained 6 bases not matched to a gene. The CDR3 extends over 14 amino acids. The CDR3 spells CASSSQGMGYGYTF. The CDR3 DNA follows: TGTGCCAGCAGTTCACAGGGGATGGGCTATGGCTACACCTTC.

This clonotype has a handful of counts. The chain carries TRBV29-1 and TRBJ2-3; D possibly matches TRBD1 or TRBD2 (5 bases each). The CDR3 contains 15 residues. Trimming shortened V by 6 bases and J by 0 bases, and 16 bases separated the two germline ends. CDR1 is SQVTM and CDR2 is ANQGSEA in the germline V gene. The CDR3 loop reads CSVALRGTSTDTQYF. Written as DNA, the CDR3 is TGCAGCGTCGCCCTCCGAGGGACCAGCACAGATACGCAGTATTTT.

Worth noting for this clonotype: At one of its ends the junction is not consistent with the germline gene, which may arise from a read error. V gene TRBV12-3 or TRBV12-4 combines with J gene TRBJ2-1; TRBD2 aligns across 9 bases. The CDR3 has 15 residues. The CDR3 region has the DNA TGTGCCAGCAGCTTAGCGGGGGTCAGTAACAATGAGCAGTTCTTC. This encodes CASSLAGVSNNEQFF.

This clonotype was found a few times. J is TRBJ2-1 and V is TRBV29-1; a possible D gene is TRBD2 (5 bases). The CDR3 is 11 amino acids. The germline V and J ends were trimmed by 2 bases and 14 bases, with 13 bases remaining between them. Germline loops: CDR1 SQVTM, CDR2 ANQGSEA. The CDR3 spells CSVEPPNGEFF. The CDR3 DNA reads as TGCAGCGTTGAACCCCCCAACGGGGAGTTCTTC.

The CDR3 protein is CASSFLTVEAFF. CDR3 nucleotides: TGTGCCAGCAGCTTCCTGACAGTTGAAGCTTTCTTT. The J gene is TRBJ1-1, the V gene TRBV7-9; TRBD1 might be the D (5 bases). This CDR3 is built from 12 residues. The V end was cut by 3 bases, the J end by 7 bases, with 9 bases between. CDR1 is SEHNR and CDR2 is FQNEAQ in the germline V gene (reference sequence). Filled out from reference TRBV7-9 and TRBJ1-1, the complete variable domain reads DTGVSQNPRHKITKRGQNVTFRCDPISEHNRLYWYRQTLGQGPEFLTYFQNEAQLEKSRLLSDRFSAERPKGSFSTLEIQRTEQGDSAMYLCASSFLTVEAFFGQGTRLTVV.

Only a few counts were recorded for this clonotype. The chain links TRBV10-3 to TRBJ2-1; TRBD1 or TRBD2 may be the D gene (5 bases each). The germline V gene encodes CDR1 ENHRY and CDR2 SYGVKD. The CDR3 loop spans 13 amino acids. Deletions cut 2 bases from V and 10 bases from J, with 12 bases between. The DNA of the CDR3 is TGTGCCATCAGTGAGGAGGGACGACGGGAGCAGTTCTTC. Its protein product is CAISEEGRREQFF.

This clonotype was seen a handful of times. The rearrangement uses TRBV6-6 and TRBJ2-7; D is unresolved. The CDR3 runs 17 residues. Between the trimmed V and J ends, which lost 2 bases and 0 bases, there was a span of 17 bases. Germline CDR1 and CDR2: MNHNY and SVGAGI (reference sequence). The CDR3 DNA is TGTGCCAGCAGTTACCCGACTGGGCGGACCCCCTCCTACGAGCAGTACTTC. It translates to CASSYPTGRTPSYEQYF.

The chain carries TRBV27 and TRBJ2-1, with D unclear. The J call may be mistaken, given a closer DNA end match to TRBJ2-7. Germline values: CDR1 MNHEY, CDR2 SMNVEV (reference sequence). The CDR3 consists of 13 residues. The CDR3 region is CASRYSSYNEQYF. The DNA for the CDR3 is TGTGCCAGCAGGTATAGCTCCTACAATGAGCAGTACTTC.

The chain links TRBV29-1 to TRBJ2-6, with D possibly TRBD1 on 5 matching bases. The V gene lost 5 bases and the J gene lost 0 bases, with 11 bases spanning the gap. Germline lookup yields CDR1 SQVTM and CDR2 ANQGSEA. The CDR3 runs 15 residues. The CDR3 reads CSVRTRASGANVLTF. For the CDR3, the DNA is TGCAGCGTTCGGACAAGGGCCTCTGGGGCCAACGTCCTGACTTTC.

V gene TRBV11-3 combines with J gene TRBJ2-5; no clear D gene. Germline lookup yields CDR1 SGHNT and CDR2 YENEEA. V lost 0 bases, J lost 11 bases, and 10 bases lay in between. The CDR3 runs to 12 residues. CDR3 coding DNA: TGTGCCAGCAGCTTAGATCGGAAGGAGCAGTACTTC. Translation: CASSLDRKEQYF.

The rearrangement links TRBV6-6 to TRBJ2-7; maybe TRBD1 (5 bases). The V gene's germline CDR1 is MNHNY and CDR2 SVGAGI (reference sequence). Trimming removed 1 base from V and 7 bases from J, with 11 bases in between. The CDR3 is 13 residues long. CDR3 nucleotide sequence: TGTGCCAGCAGTTACTACGGCAGGGTAGAGCAGTACTTC. Translated, it gives CASSYYGRVEQYF.

The rearrangement uses TRBV12-3 or TRBV12-4 and TRBJ2-7; D gene unclear. The end of the DNA aligns better with TRBJ2-4, so the J call may be wrong. CDR3 length: 12 residues. Here the CDR3 DNA reads TGTGCCAGCAAAACATCTTGGGACATTCAGTACTTC. Its translation is CASKTSWDIQYF.

This clonotype was observed a few times. V and J are TRBV20-1 and TRBJ2-4; 11 bases line up with TRBD1. V shed 5 bases and J 15 bases; nucleotides not matched to a gene: 9. The CDR3 totals 12 residues. Germline V gene data show CDR1 as DFQATT and CDR2 as SNEGSKA (reference sequence). In nucleotides, the CDR3 is TGCAGTGCTGCTTCCGGGACAGGGGGTCTGTACTTC. It yields the protein CSAASGTGGLYF.

This chain links TRBV20-1 with TRBJ1-1, with D possibly matching TRBD1 (5 bases). Germline V CDR1 and CDR2: DFQATT, SNEGSKA (reference sequence). The V gene lost 7 bases and the J gene lost 1 base, with 10 bases spanning the gap. The CDR3 spans 12 residues. As DNA, the CDR3 is TGCAGTGGACCGGGACCGAACACTGAAGCTTTCTTT. This gives the protein CSGPGPNTEAFF.

The chain employs TRBV29-1 and TRBJ2-3, with TRBD2 identical over 7 bases. V lost 3 bases to trimming and J lost 0 bases; unmatched junction nucleotides: 3. The CDR3 spans 14 residues. The V gene's germline CDR1 is SQVTM and CDR2 ANQGSEA. The CDR3 sequence: CSVENSGSTDTQYF. CDR3 coding DNA: TGCAGCGTTGAGAATAGCGGGAGCACAGATACGCAGTATTTT.

The chain combines TRBV4-2 with TRBJ1-5; D gene uncertain. Germline values: CDR1 LGHNA, CDR2 YNFKEQ. This CDR3 region has 15 residues. Trimming removed 0 bases at V and 5 bases at J, with 11 bases between. The CDR3 loop reads CASSQEAGGHQPQHF. CDR3 coding DNA: TGTGCCAGCAGCCAAGAAGCAGGTGGGCATCAGCCCCAGCATTTT.

This clonotype was counted only a few times. This chain connects TRBV6-5 to TRBJ1-5, with D tentatively TRBD1 (5 bases). Trimming pared 0 bases from V and 0 bases from J, leaving 12 bases between. Germline-derived CDR1 and CDR2 are MNHEY and SVGAGI. There are 17 residues in the CDR3. As DNA, the CDR3 is TGTGCCAGCAGTTACTCTTCGCCGGACATTAGCAATCAGCCCCAGCATTTT. Its translation is CASSYSSPDISNQPQHF.

The sample holds a few counts of this clonotype. The chain combines TRBV10-3 with TRBJ2-5; perhaps TRBD2 as D (5 bases). The CDR3 has 14 amino acids. Trimming stripped 3 bases from V and 1 base from J, with 9 bases between. Germline CDR1 is ENHRY and CDR2 is SYGVKD. CDR3 protein: CAISDPGIQETQYF. The CDR3 region has the DNA TGTGCCATCAGTGATCCGGGGATCCAAGAGACCCAGTACTTC.

The chain carries TRBV29-1 and TRBJ2-5, with D possibly TRBD1 on 6 matching bases. V was cut by 4 bases and J by 5 bases, with 8 bases left in between. The CDR3 has 11 residues. Germline CDR1 and CDR2: SQVTM and ANQGSEA. Written as DNA, the CDR3 is TGCAGCGTTGCAGGGGCGGAGACCCAGTACTTC. This gives the protein CSVAGAETQYF.

This clonotype was detected a few times. The chain links TRBV7-9 to TRBJ2-7; D is uncertain. The CDR3 covers 12 residues. Germline CDR1 is SEHNR and CDR2 is FQNEAQ (reference sequence). The germline V and J ends were trimmed by 3 bases and 10 bases, with 13 bases remaining between them. In nucleotides, the CDR3 is TGTGCCAGCAGCTTCGACATCGAAACCCAGTACTTC. This translates into CASSFDIETQYF.

The table lists this clonotype with a few counts. The CDR3 DNA is TGTGCCAGCAGTCCACGGACTGTTCGGGAGACCCAGTACTTC. Residues: CASSPRTVRETQYF. The chain has TRBV6-2 or TRBV6-3 and TRBJ2-5, with D perhaps TRBD2 (5 bases). Between the trimmed V and J ends, which lost 5 bases and 5 bases, there was a span of 15 bases. The CDR3 totals 14 residues. Germline lookup yields CDR1 MNHEY and CDR2 SVGEGT.

The sample holds a few counts of this clonotype. The chain couples TRBV25-1 to TRBJ2-3; 8 bases agree with TRBD2. The CDR3 loop spans 16 amino acids. V was pared by 7 bases and J by 4 bases, with 13 bases of the junction left unmatched. Germline loops: CDR1 MGHDK, CDR2 SYGVNS. The chain's CDR3 is CASIMNGGLAADTQYF. The CDR3 DNA sequence: TGTGCCAGCATCATGAACGGAGGACTAGCCGCAGATACGCAGTATTTT.